This T cell receptor (beta chain) is drawn from a study of cytomegalovirus exposure and HLA in healthy donors (dated by TCRdb to between 2016 and 2019). About the full investigation: In an earlier analysis of roughly 590 of the donors, less than 350 Gb of sequence data and 117 million unique TCR beta sequences from about 180 million T cells were reported. An early release covering 550 to 650 HLA-typed donors comprised about 310 gigabases of sequencing data and roughly 85 million unique TCR sequences. Of the roughly 420 genotyped donors, 80% to 90% were placed in the genetic ancestry cluster associated with self-reported Caucasian donors. The study was designed to test whether signatures of past pathogen exposure could be identified by cataloging public T cell receptors. The T cell repertoires of several hundred subjects were profiled by immunosequencing and related to cytomegalovirus serostatus. Along with the roughly 710-subject first cohort, a separate validation cohort of over a hundred different subjects was used. To predict cytomegalovirus infection status, the study brought together high-throughput TCR immunosequencing, statistical association of individual TCRs with disease status, and machine learning. To study patterns of TCR occurrence, a later analysis re-analyzed previously published TCR beta repertoires from just over 650 donors and added high-resolution HLA genotyping. Rather than drawing on any new phenotypic data, the later analysis identified candidate immune exposures from TCR beta sequences and the way those sequences occurred across donors. In an earlier analysis of roughly 580 of the donors, high-throughput TCR beta sequencing was used to judge whether each TCR beta V gene segment behaved as functional or pseudogenic. Donor age, sex, ethnicity and CMV serostatus were compiled alongside the repertoire data. Genome-wide SNP genotypes for about three fifths of the roughly 670 donors were used in a later genetic analysis, which treated that subset as a discovery cohort. Every repertoire in the discovery cohort had been generated on one and the same sequencing platform. HLA typing covered class I and class II loci at four-digit resolution. Typing coverage varied by locus: roughly 629-640 donors for A, B, C, DRB1 and DQB1; roughly 510 for DQA1; around 610 for DPA1; approximately 470 for DPB1. Five DR-DQ haplotypes were handled as single units for association and clustering because linkage in the cohort was strong. Among about 400 genotyped donors of the cohort, an average of around 220,000 unique TCR beta nucleotide sequences was sequenced per donor, of which about 18% were non-productive.

Details on this clone: Its antigen has not been determined. Base qualities are not at hand, and no much larger clone is one base apart.

The cohort was made up of 666 healthy bone marrow donors. At the time of sampling, all cohort members were nominally healthy, though unrecorded immune exposures were likely present. The donor was CMV seronegative and was included in the group of a few hundred seronegative cohort members. Each donor provided a peripheral blood sample, and peripheral blood mononuclear cells were used for TCR beta sequencing. Genomic DNA was extracted from the blood cell samples with the Qiagen DNeasy Blood Extraction Kit. CDR1 and CDR2, looked up from the germline V gene, are SGHRS and YFSETQ. The CDR3 sequence holds 14 residues, the cysteine and phenylalanine included. Only the CDR3 portion is preserved as DNA: 42 bases, with reading frame beginning at the first base. V trim: 3 bases; J trim: 3 bases; unmatched bases: 3. On the study overall, not on this receptor specifically: An association between a missense DCLRE1C variant and V-gene and J-gene trimming of TCR beta chains was found in a later genetic analysis and replicated in an independent cohort. The classifier was reported to diagnose cytomegalovirus status with high specificity and sensitivity in both the original and validation cohorts. Because counts were too low, roughly 18 rarely observed V segments, including chromosome 9 orphons, were left out of the earlier analysis of approximately 580 of the donors. In a later analysis, several top co-occurrence clusters were reported to appear linked to parvovirus B19, influenza, CMV and Epstein-Barr virus. Because the 87-base-pair reads could not distinguish some IMGT-functional V segments, including TRBV6-2 and TRBV6-3, those segments were excluded. A later genetic analysis reported fewer N-insertions in productive TCRs among donors in an Asian-associated ancestry cluster than the roughly 690-donor mean. In a later analysis, most CMV-associated TCR beta chains were found to appear HLA-restricted, with HLA associations seemingly driven largely by CMV exposure. Specific HLA alleles were associated with about 17,000 TCR beta sequences at a false discovery rate of 0.05 in a later analysis. In this cohort, only TCR beta chains were sequenced, and detectable features were limited by the absence of alpha or paired-chain data. In an earlier analysis of some 550 of the donors, most TCR beta V segments were observed in productive rearrangements about 90% or about 30% of the time, broadly matching IMGT annotations. CMV serostatus was the only immune exposure information available for the cohort. Correlated functional status among segregating V segments might be attributable to linkage disequilibrium, but an unknown experimental factor could not be ruled out. The study listed 170 or so TCR beta chains as associated with cytomegalovirus. A further reported finding was that TCR beta sequences accurately predicted the HLA-A and HLA-B alleles for most subjects in the first cohort. It was suggested by the authors that the approach could potentially be generalized to other disease states and immunological phenotypes. Strong co-occurrence of HLA alleles, especially DR and DQ, made assigning TCR associations to individual alleles difficult. Because some donors lacked HLA typing at each locus, the association tests relied only on the typed subset. A later analysis found that HLA-associated TCR beta chains were more clonally expanded and had lower generation probabilities than equally common non-associated chains. Roughly uniform sequencing depth across donors was assumed in presence/absence analyses, although this assumption may not hold. A cluster of highly shared sequence variants was judged likely to be a technical artifact of the sequencing pipeline. In a later analysis, TCR association rates were found to vary across HLA loci, with the most associated TCRs seen for DRB1 alleles and the fewest for HLA-C alleles. A few of the identified cytomegalovirus-associated TCR beta chains were confirmed in vitro to be specific for cytomegalovirus antigens. Most TCR sequences were seen in very few donors, while some public TCRs were found in many individuals.

The library was built by means of the immunoSEQ multiplex PCR assay. For the multiplex PCR, a mixture combining 60 forward primers for TCR Vbeta segments and 13 reverse primers for TCR Jbeta segments was used. The CDR3 region of rearranged TCR beta genes was amplified from genomic DNA by a multiplex PCR assay. The amplified TCR beta libraries were sequenced on the Illumina HiSeq System as 87-base-pair reads. The authors' pipeline ran thus. In a later analysis, tens of millions of unique TCR beta chains were counted across the approximately 670 repertoires, and roughly 11 million of these chains were shared by at least two donors. Raw reads were error-corrected and collapsed into unique sequences by a nearest-neighbor algorithm in which closely related sequences were merged to remove PCR and sequencing errors. CDR3 sequences were aligned to IMGT reference sequences to assign V, D and J gene segments. Each retained sequence needed at least a six-nucleotide match to both a V gene segment and a J gene segment. Rearrangements were classified as productive when the CDR3 lacked stop codons and remained in frame with V and J, and all other rearrangements were classified as non-productive. CDR3 was defined by IMGT convention, running from the second conserved V-encoded cysteine to the conserved J-encoded phenylalanine. The earlier analysis of about 620 of the donors excluded sequences that lacked an unambiguous match to a single V gene segment. In an earlier analysis of about 590 of the donors, a V segment was called functional when productive rearrangements were above 56.7%, and segregating when the standard deviation between donors exceeded 5%. A statistical classification framework was built to diagnose cytomegalovirus status from the catalog of TCR beta chain sequences. In a later analysis, TCR nucleotide sequences were compared against IMGT/GENE-DB human TR gene sequences so that V and J genes could be assigned. In a later analysis, CDR3 sequences and most-parsimonious VDJ recombination scenarios were assigned using the TCRdist pipeline. In a later analysis, each TCR beta chain was defined by its CDR3 amino acid sequence together with its V-gene family, and reads lacking a unique V-gene family were excluded. In a later analysis, approximately 590 highly shared, low-generation-probability nucleotide sequences were removed to address suspected cross-contamination and a sequencing artifact. For each public chain, a later analysis derived a clonal expansion index from normalized ranks of inferred template counts within each repertoire. Generation probabilities in a later analysis came from a VDJ recombination model fitted to out-of-frame rearrangements, and those results were checked against IGoR. In a later analysis, TCR-TCR, TCR-HLA and TCR-CMV co-occurrence was scored with hypergeometric tests, and a repertoire-size bias correction was applied to TCR pairs. In a later analysis, false discovery rates were estimated by permuting HLA or CMV assignments 20 times. In a later analysis, co-occurring TCRs were grouped using DBSCAN, and TCRdist sequence similarity was added for clustering within HLA-allele-positive subsets. Co-occurrence clustering excluded repertoires with fewer than 30,000 or more than 120,000 public chains, plus five with anomalous nucleotide sharing. TCRdb limited this immuneACCESS table to in-frame rearrangements with V and J called. A share of clones is missing; checked studies link under half to unresolved V genes, and the rest is unexplained. V and J calls and clone size come straight from that table; D and trimming were deduced from the DNA. The sample yields about 170,000 clones; around 76% were counted once. Together, the top ten hold under 2.5% of the sample.

The clonotype was recovered from a female donor in good health and CMV-seronegative. This chain is built from TRBV5-1 and TRBJ2-5, with 9 bases in between that match TRBD2. Sequences were obtained from PBMCs. The DNA reads TGCGCCAGCAGCTCCCGGACTAGCGAAGAGACCCAGTACTTC. This gives the protein CASSSRTSEETQYF.